Each of the 5 T cell receptor beta chains below was sequenced from the same sample in a study of control samples from healthy donors and cancer patients. TCRdb's table, derived via immunoSEQ multiplex PCR, lists solely in-frame clones and lacks some. The top ten clones hold just under 6.5% of a sample with 350,000 to 450,000 clones, more than 80% of them seen once. The sequenced sample was PBMCs. These receptors were taken from a man between 35 and 55 years old with head and neck cancer.

V gene TRBV5-1 combines with J gene TRBJ2-7, with 11 positions matching TRBD1. V lost 4 bases to trimming and J lost 2 bases; unmatched junction nucleotides: 2. The germline gives CDR1 SGHRS, CDR2 YFSETQ. The CDR3 contains 14 residues. For the CDR3, the DNA is TGCGCCAGCAGCGGGGGACAGGGGGCCTACGAGCAGTACTTC. Protein product: CASSGGQGAYEQYF.

V and J are TRBV7-8 and TRBJ1-5; weak D call: TRBD1 (6 bases). Germline V lookup: CDR1 SGHVS, CDR2 FQNEAQ. The V and J ends lost 5 bases and 0 bases respectively, with 14 bases between them. This CDR3 contains 16 residues. CDR3 protein: CASSPHRVYSNQPQHF. The CDR3 DNA reads as TGTGCCAGCAGCCCGCACAGGGTTTATAGCAATCAGCCCCAGCATTTT. Full variable domain (outside the CDR3, taken from reference TRBV7-8 and TRBJ1-5): GAGVSQSPRYKVAKRGQDVALRCDPISGHVSLFWYQQALGQGPEFLTYFQNEAQLDKSGLPSDRFFAERPEGSVSTLKIQRTQQEDSAVYLCASSPHRVYSNQPQHFGDGTRLSIL.

The chain carries TRBV28 and TRBJ2-3, with 10 bases identical to TRBD1. Germline lookup yields CDR1 MDHEN and CDR2 SYDVKM. V shed 3 bases, J shed 5 bases, and the junction held 5 bases outside the gene matches. This CDR3 has 15 amino acids. The CDR3 DNA reads TGTGCCAGCAGTTTGGCCGGGACAGGGGAAGATACGCAGTATTTT. Encoded protein: CASSLAGTGEDTQYF.

The V and J genes are TRBV6-2 or TRBV6-3 and TRBJ1-6; TRBD1 agrees at 7 bases. The CDR3 consists of 17 residues. The V and J ends lost 2 bases and 10 bases, in that order; junction bases with no gene match: 14. Looked up from germline, CDR1 is MNHEY and CDR2 is SVGEGT. The CDR3 protein is CASSYLEQGPRRSPLHF. The CDR3 coding sequence is TGTGCCAGCAGTTACCTCGAACAGGGGCCGCGGCGGTCACCCCTCCACTTT.

The chain joins TRBV9 to TRBJ2-3; 11 bases map to TRBD1. Germline trimming cut 3 bases from V and 14 bases from J; bases unmatched to any gene: 11. Looked up from germline, CDR1 is SGDLS and CDR2 is YYNGEE. CDR3 length: 14 amino acids. The CDR3 reads CASSGGTGGDLRYF. For the CDR3, the DNA is TGTGCCAGCAGCGGGGGGACAGGGGGAGACTTGCGGTATTTT.